The T cell receptor beta chain under discussion was sequenced for a study of tumor and adjacent non-tumor tissue in lung cancer. Study-level background: Around 4.5 million productive TCRbeta reads were obtained per sample on average.

This clonotype was seen just once. Just one base apart from a much larger clone, this may be a read error. No cell sorting was done before RNA was extracted from the tissue. This CDR3 has 16 amino acids. V was pared by 5 bases and J by 12 bases, with 16 bases of the junction left unmatched. The germline CDR1 and CDR2 sequences are SEHNR and FQNEAQ (reference sequence). Three rounds of nested PCR, following a modified ARM-PCR protocol, produced the TCRbeta library. TCRdb called the multiplex PCR reads again in MiXCR, with one record for every CDR3 protein. The table lists approximately 76,000 distinct CDR3 sequences, under 70% of them singletons.

Sequencing was done on a sample of lung tumor tissue. The receptor's source is a woman in her seventies with non-small cell lung cancer. The rearrangement uses TRBV7-9 and TRBJ2-1, with TRBD2 identical over 10 bases. CDR3 region: CASSQGLAVLNGGQFF. The CDR3 DNA follows: TGTGCCAGCAGCCAAGGACTAGCGGTGCTCAATGGGGGGCAGTTCTTC.